This T cell receptor beta chain was captured by sequencing in a study of T cells in Graves' hyperthyroidism and ophthalmopathy. Broader study findings: From stable hyperthyroidism, ophthalmopathy was separated by a 13 V-J model.

Fresh 10 ml peripheral blood yielded PBMCs. The source material, RNA transcripts, was used to amplify TCR beta CDR3 regions. HTBI primers were used for first-round RT-PCR of the TCR CDR3. Using its own MiXCR run on the multiplex PCR reads, TCRdb lists one record per CDR3 protein. The table lists about 360,000 distinct CDR3 sequences, 13% of them singletons, with around a tenth in the top ten. This clonotype was seen at least ten times. The antigen is unknown. The germline V gene encodes CDR1 SGHAT and CDR2 FQNNGV. V lost 1 base to trimming and J lost 11 bases; unmatched junction nucleotides: 9. The CDR3 has 14 residues.

The chain has TRBV11-2 and TRBJ1-2; 8 nucleotides match TRBD1. This sequence was found in a woman between 18 and 29 years old with Graves' hyperthyroidism. Specimen: blood. CDR3 DNA sequence: TGTGCCAGCAGCTTAGGCGCGACAGGGGATTCGTACACCTTC. Translation gives CASSLGATGDSYTF. The full variable domain, completed using reference TRBV11-2 and TRBJ1-2, is EAGVAQSPRYKIIEKRQSVAFWCNPISGHATLYWYQQILGQGPKLLIQFQNNGVVDDSQLPKDRFSAERLKGVDSTLKIQPAKLEDSAVYLCASSLGATGDSYTFGSGTRLTVV.